These 25 T cell receptor beta chains were sequenced from one sample in a study of CD4 T cells in relation to SARS-CoV-2 and coronaviruses. Antigens of these TCRs are unknown. Some clones are missing from TCRdb's copy, which holds only in-frame ones; the method was immunoSEQ multiplex PCR. The sample has 25,000 or so clones; over 60% are singletons. Unexposed donor CD4+ T cells date from about 2010-2018, before the COVID-19 pandemic. CD4+ T cells were isolated from the cells after more than 8 days of culture. Material: CD4+ T cells from PBMCs, cultured in vitro. The receptors come from a human donor in good health.

This sequence joins TRBV7-8 and TRBJ2-7; 10 bases line up with TRBD2. Germline-derived CDR1 and CDR2 are SGHVS and FQNEAQ. The V and J ends lost 5 bases and 0 bases, in that order; junction bases with no gene match: 10. CDR3 length: 17 amino acids. Written as DNA, the CDR3 is TGTGCCAGCAGCCCCCCGGGACTAGCGAGAAGCTCCTACGAGCAGTACTTC. Amino acids: CASSPPGLARSSYEQYF.

This chain connects TRBV10-2 to TRBJ1-5; 12 bases map to TRBD1. Germline CDR1 is WSHSY and CDR2 is SAAADI. Germline trimming cut 4 bases from V and 6 bases from J; bases unmatched to any gene: 4. CDR3 size: 15 residues. The CDR3, as DNA: TGCGCCAGCAGTGGGGGGACAGGGGGCTTTCAGCCCCAGCATTTT. Translated, it gives CASSGGTGGFQPQHF.

The genes are TRBV30 and TRBJ2-7; the D gene is possibly TRBD2 (6 bases). Germline assignment: CDR1 GTSNPN and CDR2 SVGIG (reference sequence). The CDR3 covers 14 residues. V lost 0 bases, J lost 2 bases, and 11 bases lay in between. CDR3 region: CAWSVPGLTYEQYF. The CDR3 DNA is TGTGCCTGGAGTGTACCGGGACTCACCTACGAGCAGTACTTC.

This clone was picked up one time. The chain combines TRBV18 with TRBJ2-2, with D perhaps TRBD2 (6 bases). The CDR3 is 15 residues long. Germline lookup yields CDR1 KGHSH and CDR2 LQKENI. Trimming stripped 5 bases from V and 0 bases from J, with 10 bases between. The CDR3 reads CASSTEGPNTGELFF. The CDR3 DNA reads as TGTGCCAGCTCAACGGAGGGGCCGAACACCGGGGAGCTGTTTTTT.

The chain combines TRBV20-1 with TRBJ1-1; D ambiguous. Trimming took off 6 bases at V and 1 base at J, with 6 bases between the two ends. Per germline, CDR1 DFQATT and CDR2 SNEGSKA (reference sequence). The CDR3 sequence is 11 residues long. CDR3 loop: CSAPENTEAFF. CDR3 nucleotides: TGCAGTGCACCAGAGAACACTGAAGCTTTCTTT.

The chain is built from TRBV30 and TRBJ1-5; 8 bases match TRBD1. CDR1 is GTSNPN and CDR2 is SVGIG in the germline V gene (reference sequence). The CDR3 has 18 amino acids. With 3 bases clipped from V and 1 base from J, the junction kept 14 bases outside the gene matches. CDR3 sequence reads: CAWSRDRISIGSNQPQHF. CDR3 in DNA: TGTGCCTGGAGCCGGGACAGGATTTCTATAGGGAGCAATCAGCCCCAGCATTTT. The full variable domain, its missing parts supplied by reference TRBV30 and TRBJ1-5, is SQTIHQWPATLVQPVGSPLSLECTVEGTSNPNLYWYRQAAGRGLQLLFYSVGIGQISSEVPQNLSASRPQDRQFILSSKKLLLSDSGFYLCAWSRDRISIGSNQPQHFGDGTRLSIL.

V and J are TRBV5-5 and TRBJ2-1; TRBD2 aligns across 11 bases. The V gene end was trimmed by 4 bases and the J gene end by 7 bases; junction bases not matched to a gene: 13. Germline values: CDR1 SGHKS, CDR2 YYEKEE (reference sequence). The CDR3 runs 17 residues. CDR3 nucleotides: TGTGCCAGCAGCCAAGACTTAGCGGGAGGGCTAGGGAATGAGCAGTTCTTC. It encodes CASSQDLAGGLGNEQFF.

The chain has TRBV5-1 and TRBJ2-7; TRBD2 matches at 8 bases. The CDR3 totals 16 residues. Germline V gene data show CDR1 as SGHRS and CDR2 as YFSETQ. V lost 6 bases to trimming and J lost 0 bases; unmatched junction nucleotides: 11. The CDR3: CASKLFSGGGSYEQYF. CDR3 bases: TGCGCCAGCAAACTTTTTTCGGGAGGGGGCTCCTACGAGCAGTACTTC. The complete variable domain, with remaining parts taken from reference TRBV5-1 and TRBJ2-7, reads KAGVTQTPRYLIKTRGQQVTLSCSPISGHRSVSWYQQTPGQGLQFLFEYFSETQRNKGNFPGRFSGRQFSNSRSEMNVSTLELGDSALYLCASKLFSGGGSYEQYFGPGTRLTVT.

This sequence joins TRBV11-2 and TRBJ2-5; D is unclear. This CDR3 has 13 residues. Germline-derived CDR1 and CDR2 are SGHAT and FQNNGV. V was trimmed by 3 bases and J by 2 bases, leaving 7 bases between them. Here the CDR3 reads CASSFGQQETQYF. For the CDR3, the DNA is TGTGCCAGCAGCTTCGGGCAGCAAGAGACCCAGTACTTC.

This clone was detected once. The J gene is TRBJ2-7, the V gene TRBV5-1; 7 bases are a match to TRBD1. V shed 0 bases and J 3 bases; nucleotides not matched to a gene: 3. Germline lookup yields CDR1 SGHRS and CDR2 YFSETQ. The CDR3 sequence is 14 residues long. DNA of the CDR3: TGCGCCAGCAGCTTGGAACAGGGGTACTACGAGCAGTACTTC. Translated, it gives CASSLEQGYYEQYF.

The rearrangement joins TRBV30 to TRBJ1-2, with D perhaps TRBD1 (6 bases). Germline V gives CDR1 GTSNPN, CDR2 SVGIG (reference sequence). Deletions cut 4 bases from V and 10 bases from J, with 16 bases between. The CDR3 consists of 12 residues. The CDR3 coding sequence is TGTGCCTGGAACCCCCCGACAGGCCCCTACACCTTC. It specifies CAWNPPTGPYTF.

This rearrangement joins TRBV6-5 to TRBJ1-6; tentative D call: TRBD1 (5 bases). The length of the CDR3 is 13 residues. Trimming cost V 6 bases and J 7 bases, with 10 bases left between them. Germline loops: CDR1 MNHEY, CDR2 SVGAGI. CDR3 sequence (DNA): TGTGCCAGCAGGGGACTGCTGAATTCACCCCTCCACTTT. Amino acid sequence: CASRGLLNSPLHF.

V usage is TRBV18 and J usage is TRBJ1-2; D gene uncertain. The CDR3 has 14 amino acids. The germline V gene has CDR1 KGHSH and CDR2 LQKENI. The germline V and J ends were trimmed by 4 bases and 4 bases, with 13 bases remaining between them. The CDR3 loop is CASSQNTESYGYTF. The CDR3 DNA reads TGTGCCAGCTCACAAAACACAGAATCCTATGGCTACACCTTC.

This clone was seen only a few times. The CDR3 bases are TGTGCCAGCAGTGAGAGGCGGGGGTGGCGGCAGTACTTC. Translated, it gives CASSERRGWRQYF. This chain uses TRBV2 with TRBJ2-7; TRBD2 agrees at 7 bases. CDR3 length equals 13 residues. The ends lost 3 bases at V and 9 bases at J; junction bases unmatched: 8. Germline values: CDR1 SNHLY, CDR2 FYNNEI.

CDR3 nucleotide sequence: TGTGCCTACGCCCGGGACATGAACACTGAAGCTTTCTTT. As protein: CAYARDMNTEAFF. J is TRBJ1-1 and V is TRBV2; possible D gene TRBD1, 6 bases. This CDR3 region has 13 residues. Germline V CDR1 and CDR2: SNHLY, FYNNEI. V was pared by 11 bases and J by 0 bases, with 13 bases between.

The chain carries TRBV7-3 and TRBJ2-6, with D tentatively TRBD2 (5 bases). The CDR3 extends over 17 amino acids. Germline loops: CDR1 SGHTA, CDR2 FQGTGA. The germline V and J ends were trimmed by 2 bases and 0 bases, with 11 bases remaining between them. CDR3 protein: CASSLAGYLSGANVLTF. CDR3 DNA: TGTGCCAGCAGCTTAGCGGGCTACCTCTCTGGGGCCAACGTCCTGACTTTC.

The CDR3 nucleotides read TGCGCCAGCAGACCGACAGGGATCCCTGAAGCTTTCTTT. It is translated as CASRPTGIPEAFF. This rearrangement joins TRBV4-1 to TRBJ1-1, with 7 bases matching TRBD1. Per germline, CDR1 MGHRA and CDR2 YSYEKL. The CDR3 covers 13 residues. V lost 6 bases, J lost 6 bases, and 7 bases stayed unmatched.

The chain employs TRBV30 and TRBJ2-5, with D tentatively TRBD1 or TRBD2 (5 bases each). CDR1 is GTSNPN, CDR2 SVGIG, per germline (reference sequence). V was shortened by 3 bases and J by 6 bases, with 17 bases between the two germline ends. The CDR3 covers 14 residues. The CDR3 DNA reads TGTGCCTGGAGGACGGCAGGGAGTTCGCAGACCCAGTACTTC. Translation: CAWRTAGSSQTQYF. The whole variable domain, filled in from reference TRBV30 and TRBJ2-5, reads SQTIHQWPATLVQPVGSPLSLECTVEGTSNPNLYWYRQAAGRGLQLLFYSVGIGQISSEVPQNLSASRPQDRQFILSSKKLLLSDSGFYLCAWRTAGSSQTQYFGPGTRLLVL.

This clone has just a few counts. The rearrangement uses TRBV19 and TRBJ1-2, with 7 positions matching TRBD1. Germline values: CDR1 LNHDA, CDR2 SQIVND (reference sequence). J gave up 4 bases and V 7 bases, and 6 bases lay outside the gene matches. The CDR3 is made up of 13 amino acids. CDR3 in DNA: TGTGCCAGTACCTCCGGGACAGTCTATGGCTACACCTTC. The encoded protein is CASTSGTVYGYTF.

The rearrangement joins TRBV19 to TRBJ2-7; D remains ambiguous. The CDR3 length is 13 residues. Germline CDR1 is LNHDA and CDR2 is SQIVND (reference sequence). Deletions cut 3 bases from V and 0 bases from J, with 6 bases between. The CDR3 region is CASSMWGSYEQYF. DNA of the CDR3: TGTGCCAGTAGTATGTGGGGCTCCTACGAGCAGTACTTC.

The chain joins TRBV24-1 to TRBJ1-2; 7 bases map to TRBD1. With V trimmed by 5 bases and J by 0 bases, 2 bases remained unmatched. CDR1 KGHDR and CDR2 SFDVKD come from the germline V gene. CDR3 length: 14 residues. CDR3 region: CATSGTGANYGYTF. The CDR3 DNA reads TGTGCCACCAGTGGGACAGGAGCTAACTATGGCTACACCTTC.

The CDR3 is CASSLLREGLNEQYF. In DNA form, the CDR3 reads TGTGCCAGCAGCTTGTTACGGGAGGGCCTTAACGAGCAGTACTTC. The chain employs TRBV7-9 and TRBJ2-7, with 8 positions matching TRBD2. CDR1 is SEHNR, CDR2 FQNEAQ, per germline (reference sequence). V lost 3 bases and J lost 5; bases outside the gene matches: 9. This CDR3 region has 15 residues. The variable domain in full, completed from reference TRBV7-9 and TRBJ2-7, reads DTGVSQNPRHKITKRGQNVTFRCDPISEHNRLYWYRQTLGQGPEFLTYFQNEAQLEKSRLLSDRFSAERPKGSFSTLEIQRTEQGDSAMYLCASSLLREGLNEQYFGPGTRLTVT.

V and J are TRBV10-3 and TRBJ1-1, with D maybe TRBD1 (6 bases). The CDR3 runs to 13 residues. Germline lookup yields CDR1 ENHRY and CDR2 SYGVKD. Trimming pared 8 bases from V and 1 base from J, leaving 11 bases between. In DNA, the CDR3 is TGTGCCATCGGGGACACCCCGAACACTGAAGCTTTCTTT. It yields the protein CAIGDTPNTEAFF.

This clone was picked up a small number of times. This chain connects TRBV24-1 to TRBJ1-2, with 7 bases fitting TRBD1. Trimming took 1 base from V and 7 from J; bases not matched to a gene: 2. Per germline, CDR1 KGHDR and CDR2 SFDVKD. This CDR3 is 13 amino acids long. The DNA for the CDR3 is TGTGCCACCAGTGATTTCGAGGGGGCTGGCTACACCTTC. It encodes CATSDFEGAGYTF.

This clone has just a few counts. The chain couples TRBV4-1 to TRBJ1-1; 8 bases agree with TRBD1. Trimming took 4 bases from V and 6 from J; bases not matched to a gene: 10. The CDR3 covers 15 residues. CDR1 and CDR2 (germline): MGHRA, YSYEKL. The CDR3 region has the DNA TGCGCCAGCAGCCCACAATTCGGGACAGGCTCTGAAGCTTTCTTT. Translation gives CASSPQFGTGSEAFF.